This T cell receptor (beta chain) was sequenced for a study of T cell changes during pregnancy in multiple sclerosis. The CDR3 runs to 13 residues. The germline V and J ends were trimmed by 8 bases and 2 bases, with 11 bases remaining between them. CDR1 is MDHEN and CDR2 is SYDVKM in the germline V gene. TCRdb's table, derived via immunoSEQ multiplex PCR, lists solely in-frame clones and lacks some. The sample yields roughly 87,000 clones, 93% seen once. The receptor was derived from a female donor in good health, enrolled as a control in a pregnancy study. The specimen was peripheral blood, collected in the third trimester of pregnancy. The gene calls are TRBV28 and TRBJ2-3; tentative D call: TRBD2 (5 bases). This chain's CDR3 is CASRDGVTDTQYF. CDR3 DNA: TGTGCCAGCCGGGATGGAGTCACAGATACGCAGTATTTT. Full variable domain (outside the CDR3, taken from reference TRBV28 and TRBJ2-3): DVKVTQSSRYLVKRTGEKVFLECVQDMDHENMFWYRQDPGLGLRLIYFSYDVKMKEKGDIPEGYSVSREKKERFSLILESASTNQTSMYLCASRDGVTDTQYFGPGTRLTVL.